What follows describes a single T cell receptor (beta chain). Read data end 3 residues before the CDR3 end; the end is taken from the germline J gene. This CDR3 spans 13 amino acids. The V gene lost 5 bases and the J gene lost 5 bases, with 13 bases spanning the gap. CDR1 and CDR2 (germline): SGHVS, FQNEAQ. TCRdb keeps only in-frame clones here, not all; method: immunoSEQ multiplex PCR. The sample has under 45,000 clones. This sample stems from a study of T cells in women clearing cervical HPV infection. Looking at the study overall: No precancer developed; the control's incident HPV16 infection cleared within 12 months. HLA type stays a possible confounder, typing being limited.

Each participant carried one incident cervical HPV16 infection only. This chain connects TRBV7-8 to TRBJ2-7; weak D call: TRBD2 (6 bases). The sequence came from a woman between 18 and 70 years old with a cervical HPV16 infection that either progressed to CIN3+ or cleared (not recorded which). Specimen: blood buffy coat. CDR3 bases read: TGTGCCAGCAGCCCCGCGGGGTCCAACGAG. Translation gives CASSPAGSNE. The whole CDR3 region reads CASSPAGSNEQYF.